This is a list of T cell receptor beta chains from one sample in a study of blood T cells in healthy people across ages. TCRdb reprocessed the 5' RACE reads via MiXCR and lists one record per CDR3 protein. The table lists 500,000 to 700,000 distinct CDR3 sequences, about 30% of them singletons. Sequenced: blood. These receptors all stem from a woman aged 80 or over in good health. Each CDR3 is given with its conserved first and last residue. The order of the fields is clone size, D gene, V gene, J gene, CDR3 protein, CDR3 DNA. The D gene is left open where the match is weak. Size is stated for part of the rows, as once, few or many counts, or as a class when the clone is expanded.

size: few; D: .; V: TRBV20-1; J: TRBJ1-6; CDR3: CSARDGGPGLFGSPLHF; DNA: TGCAGTGCTAGAGATGGCGGCCCCGGGCTCTTCGGCTCACCCCTCCACTTT
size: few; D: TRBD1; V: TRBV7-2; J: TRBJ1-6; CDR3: CASSSELGQGRSPLHF; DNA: TGTGCCAGCAGCTCAGAATTAGGACAGGGCAGATCACCCCTCCACTTT
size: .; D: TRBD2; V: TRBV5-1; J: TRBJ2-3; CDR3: CASSLPSGAEDTQYF; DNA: TGCGCCAGCAGCTTACCTAGCGGGGCGGAAGATACGCAGTATTTT
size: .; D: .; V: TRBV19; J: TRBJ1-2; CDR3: CASSIFFGQATNYGYTF; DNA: TGTGCCAGTAGTATATTCTTCGGCCAGGCGACTAACTATGGCTACACCTTC
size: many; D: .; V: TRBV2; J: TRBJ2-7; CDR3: CASSVYGEQYF; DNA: TGTGCCAGCAGTGTTTATGGCGAGCAGTACTTC
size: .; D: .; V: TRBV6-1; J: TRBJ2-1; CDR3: CASSEVDSYNEQFF; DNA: TGTGCCAGCAGTGAAGTGGATAGCTACAATGAGCAGTTCTTC
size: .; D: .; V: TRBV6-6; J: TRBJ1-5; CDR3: CASSYGGRPNSNQPQHF; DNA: TGTGCCAGCAGTTACGGAGGACGGCCAAATAGCAATCAGCCCCAGCATTTT
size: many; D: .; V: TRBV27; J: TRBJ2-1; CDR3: CASSQTSYAEQFF; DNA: TGTGCCAGCAGCCAGACTAGTTACGCTGAGCAGTTCTTC
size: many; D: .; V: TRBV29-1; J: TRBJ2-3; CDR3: CSVELGDTQYF; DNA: TGCAGCGTGGAACTGGGAGATACGCAGTATTTT
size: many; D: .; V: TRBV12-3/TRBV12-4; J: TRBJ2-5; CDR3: CASSLKGETQYF; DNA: TGTGCCAGCAGCCTGAAAGGGGAGACCCAGTACTTC
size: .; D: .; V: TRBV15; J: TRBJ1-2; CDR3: CATSSGGGTGYGYTF; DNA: TGTGCCACCAGCAGTGGAGGGGGGACGGGCTATGGCTACACCTTC
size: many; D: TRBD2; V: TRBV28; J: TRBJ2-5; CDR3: CASSSASGGRETQYF; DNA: TGTGCCAGCAGCTCCGCTAGCGGGGGGAGAGAGACCCAGTACTTC
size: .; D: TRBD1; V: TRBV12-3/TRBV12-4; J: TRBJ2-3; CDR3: CASSLGDRSRADTQYF; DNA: TGTGCCAGCAGTTTAGGGGACAGGTCCAGAGCAGATACGCAGTATTTT
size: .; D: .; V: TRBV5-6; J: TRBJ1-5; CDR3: CASSLWSQPQHF; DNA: TGTGCCAGCAGCTTGTGGAGCCAGCCCCAGCATTTT
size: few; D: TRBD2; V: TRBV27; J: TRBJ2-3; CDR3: CASRRGLAGGPLATDTQYF; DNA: TGTGCCAGCCGAAGGGGACTAGCGGGGGGGCCACTTGCCACAGATACGCAGTATTTT
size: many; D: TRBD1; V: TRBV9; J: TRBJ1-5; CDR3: CASSATDRGNQPQHF; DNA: TGTGCCAGCAGCGCTACAGACAGGGGAAATCAGCCCCAGCATTTT
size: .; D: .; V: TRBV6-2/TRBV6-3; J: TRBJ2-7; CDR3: CASSSSRFAEQYF; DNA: TGTGCCAGCAGTTCCAGCAGGTTTGCCGAGCAGTACTTC
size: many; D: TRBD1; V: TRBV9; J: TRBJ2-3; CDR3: CASSVGQGAPTDTQYF; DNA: TGTGCCAGCAGCGTAGGACAGGGGGCCCCCACAGATACGCAGTATTTT
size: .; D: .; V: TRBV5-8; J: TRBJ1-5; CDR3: CASSLLGVGNQPQHF; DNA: TGTGCCAGCAGCTTGTTAGGGGTCGGCAATCAGCCCCAGCATTTT
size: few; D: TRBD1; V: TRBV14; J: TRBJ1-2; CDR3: CASSQTRTGGDGYTF; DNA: TGTGCCAGCAGCCAGACTAGGACAGGGGGCGATGGCTACACCTTC
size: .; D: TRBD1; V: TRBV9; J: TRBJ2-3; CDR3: CASSPRDSASDTQYF; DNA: TGTGCCAGCAGCCCTAGGGACAGCGCCTCCGATACGCAGTATTTT
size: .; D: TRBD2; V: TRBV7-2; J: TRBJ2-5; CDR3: CASSLGGLAGVETQYF; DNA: TGTGCCAGCAGCTTAGGCGGACTAGCGGGGGTGGAGACCCAGTACTTC
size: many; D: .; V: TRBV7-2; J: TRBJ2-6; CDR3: CASSPRAGANVLTF; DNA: TGTGCCAGCAGCCCTCGGGCAGGGGCCAACGTCCTGACTTTC
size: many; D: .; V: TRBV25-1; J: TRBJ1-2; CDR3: CASSEYRDGGGYTF; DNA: TGTGCCAGCAGTGAATACCGTGACGGGGGTGGCTACACCTTC
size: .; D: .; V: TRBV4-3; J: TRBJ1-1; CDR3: CASSQGRERTEAFF; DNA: TGCGCCAGCAGCCAGGGCAGGGAGCGGACTGAAGCTTTCTTT
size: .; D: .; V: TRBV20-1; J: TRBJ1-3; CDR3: CSAIPGRDGNTIYF; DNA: TGCAGTGCCATTCCAGGACGGGACGGAAACACCATATATTTT
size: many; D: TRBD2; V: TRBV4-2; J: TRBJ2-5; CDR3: CASSQITSGGEETQYF; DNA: TGTGCCAGCAGCCAAATAACTAGCGGGGGAGAAGAGACCCAGTACTTC
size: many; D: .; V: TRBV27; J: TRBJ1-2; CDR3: CASSLKGYGYTF; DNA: TGTGCCAGCAGCTTAAAGGGCTATGGCTACACCTTC
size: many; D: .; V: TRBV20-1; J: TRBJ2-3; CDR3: CSARDHRATDTQYF; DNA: TGCAGTGCTAGAGATCACAGGGCAACAGATACGCAGTATTTT
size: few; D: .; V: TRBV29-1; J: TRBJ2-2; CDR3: CSVRGGVATGELFF; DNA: TGCAGCGTCCGAGGGGGGGTGGCCACCGGGGAGCTGTTTTTT
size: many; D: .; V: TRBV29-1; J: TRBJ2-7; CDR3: CSVGLMQGPYEQYF; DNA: TGCAGCGTTGGCCTAATGCAGGGTCCCTACGAGCAGTACTTC
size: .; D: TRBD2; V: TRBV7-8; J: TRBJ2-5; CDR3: CAGSERTGGSPAQETQYF; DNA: TGTGCCGGCAGCGAGAGGACGGGAGGATCACCCGCACAAGAGACCCAGTACTTC
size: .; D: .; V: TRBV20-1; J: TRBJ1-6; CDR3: CSAGDMAYSPLHF; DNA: TGCAGTGCCGGGGACATGGCGTACTCACCCCTCCACTTT
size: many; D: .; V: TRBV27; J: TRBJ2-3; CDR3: CASSPTGRFTGTDTQYF; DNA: TGTGCCAGCAGCCCTACGGGACGCTTTACGGGCACAGATACGCAGTATTTT
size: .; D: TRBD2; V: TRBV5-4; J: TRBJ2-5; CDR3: CASSFGLAGGWEETQYF; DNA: TGTGCCAGCAGCTTTGGACTAGCGGGGGGTTGGGAAGAGACCCAGTACTTC